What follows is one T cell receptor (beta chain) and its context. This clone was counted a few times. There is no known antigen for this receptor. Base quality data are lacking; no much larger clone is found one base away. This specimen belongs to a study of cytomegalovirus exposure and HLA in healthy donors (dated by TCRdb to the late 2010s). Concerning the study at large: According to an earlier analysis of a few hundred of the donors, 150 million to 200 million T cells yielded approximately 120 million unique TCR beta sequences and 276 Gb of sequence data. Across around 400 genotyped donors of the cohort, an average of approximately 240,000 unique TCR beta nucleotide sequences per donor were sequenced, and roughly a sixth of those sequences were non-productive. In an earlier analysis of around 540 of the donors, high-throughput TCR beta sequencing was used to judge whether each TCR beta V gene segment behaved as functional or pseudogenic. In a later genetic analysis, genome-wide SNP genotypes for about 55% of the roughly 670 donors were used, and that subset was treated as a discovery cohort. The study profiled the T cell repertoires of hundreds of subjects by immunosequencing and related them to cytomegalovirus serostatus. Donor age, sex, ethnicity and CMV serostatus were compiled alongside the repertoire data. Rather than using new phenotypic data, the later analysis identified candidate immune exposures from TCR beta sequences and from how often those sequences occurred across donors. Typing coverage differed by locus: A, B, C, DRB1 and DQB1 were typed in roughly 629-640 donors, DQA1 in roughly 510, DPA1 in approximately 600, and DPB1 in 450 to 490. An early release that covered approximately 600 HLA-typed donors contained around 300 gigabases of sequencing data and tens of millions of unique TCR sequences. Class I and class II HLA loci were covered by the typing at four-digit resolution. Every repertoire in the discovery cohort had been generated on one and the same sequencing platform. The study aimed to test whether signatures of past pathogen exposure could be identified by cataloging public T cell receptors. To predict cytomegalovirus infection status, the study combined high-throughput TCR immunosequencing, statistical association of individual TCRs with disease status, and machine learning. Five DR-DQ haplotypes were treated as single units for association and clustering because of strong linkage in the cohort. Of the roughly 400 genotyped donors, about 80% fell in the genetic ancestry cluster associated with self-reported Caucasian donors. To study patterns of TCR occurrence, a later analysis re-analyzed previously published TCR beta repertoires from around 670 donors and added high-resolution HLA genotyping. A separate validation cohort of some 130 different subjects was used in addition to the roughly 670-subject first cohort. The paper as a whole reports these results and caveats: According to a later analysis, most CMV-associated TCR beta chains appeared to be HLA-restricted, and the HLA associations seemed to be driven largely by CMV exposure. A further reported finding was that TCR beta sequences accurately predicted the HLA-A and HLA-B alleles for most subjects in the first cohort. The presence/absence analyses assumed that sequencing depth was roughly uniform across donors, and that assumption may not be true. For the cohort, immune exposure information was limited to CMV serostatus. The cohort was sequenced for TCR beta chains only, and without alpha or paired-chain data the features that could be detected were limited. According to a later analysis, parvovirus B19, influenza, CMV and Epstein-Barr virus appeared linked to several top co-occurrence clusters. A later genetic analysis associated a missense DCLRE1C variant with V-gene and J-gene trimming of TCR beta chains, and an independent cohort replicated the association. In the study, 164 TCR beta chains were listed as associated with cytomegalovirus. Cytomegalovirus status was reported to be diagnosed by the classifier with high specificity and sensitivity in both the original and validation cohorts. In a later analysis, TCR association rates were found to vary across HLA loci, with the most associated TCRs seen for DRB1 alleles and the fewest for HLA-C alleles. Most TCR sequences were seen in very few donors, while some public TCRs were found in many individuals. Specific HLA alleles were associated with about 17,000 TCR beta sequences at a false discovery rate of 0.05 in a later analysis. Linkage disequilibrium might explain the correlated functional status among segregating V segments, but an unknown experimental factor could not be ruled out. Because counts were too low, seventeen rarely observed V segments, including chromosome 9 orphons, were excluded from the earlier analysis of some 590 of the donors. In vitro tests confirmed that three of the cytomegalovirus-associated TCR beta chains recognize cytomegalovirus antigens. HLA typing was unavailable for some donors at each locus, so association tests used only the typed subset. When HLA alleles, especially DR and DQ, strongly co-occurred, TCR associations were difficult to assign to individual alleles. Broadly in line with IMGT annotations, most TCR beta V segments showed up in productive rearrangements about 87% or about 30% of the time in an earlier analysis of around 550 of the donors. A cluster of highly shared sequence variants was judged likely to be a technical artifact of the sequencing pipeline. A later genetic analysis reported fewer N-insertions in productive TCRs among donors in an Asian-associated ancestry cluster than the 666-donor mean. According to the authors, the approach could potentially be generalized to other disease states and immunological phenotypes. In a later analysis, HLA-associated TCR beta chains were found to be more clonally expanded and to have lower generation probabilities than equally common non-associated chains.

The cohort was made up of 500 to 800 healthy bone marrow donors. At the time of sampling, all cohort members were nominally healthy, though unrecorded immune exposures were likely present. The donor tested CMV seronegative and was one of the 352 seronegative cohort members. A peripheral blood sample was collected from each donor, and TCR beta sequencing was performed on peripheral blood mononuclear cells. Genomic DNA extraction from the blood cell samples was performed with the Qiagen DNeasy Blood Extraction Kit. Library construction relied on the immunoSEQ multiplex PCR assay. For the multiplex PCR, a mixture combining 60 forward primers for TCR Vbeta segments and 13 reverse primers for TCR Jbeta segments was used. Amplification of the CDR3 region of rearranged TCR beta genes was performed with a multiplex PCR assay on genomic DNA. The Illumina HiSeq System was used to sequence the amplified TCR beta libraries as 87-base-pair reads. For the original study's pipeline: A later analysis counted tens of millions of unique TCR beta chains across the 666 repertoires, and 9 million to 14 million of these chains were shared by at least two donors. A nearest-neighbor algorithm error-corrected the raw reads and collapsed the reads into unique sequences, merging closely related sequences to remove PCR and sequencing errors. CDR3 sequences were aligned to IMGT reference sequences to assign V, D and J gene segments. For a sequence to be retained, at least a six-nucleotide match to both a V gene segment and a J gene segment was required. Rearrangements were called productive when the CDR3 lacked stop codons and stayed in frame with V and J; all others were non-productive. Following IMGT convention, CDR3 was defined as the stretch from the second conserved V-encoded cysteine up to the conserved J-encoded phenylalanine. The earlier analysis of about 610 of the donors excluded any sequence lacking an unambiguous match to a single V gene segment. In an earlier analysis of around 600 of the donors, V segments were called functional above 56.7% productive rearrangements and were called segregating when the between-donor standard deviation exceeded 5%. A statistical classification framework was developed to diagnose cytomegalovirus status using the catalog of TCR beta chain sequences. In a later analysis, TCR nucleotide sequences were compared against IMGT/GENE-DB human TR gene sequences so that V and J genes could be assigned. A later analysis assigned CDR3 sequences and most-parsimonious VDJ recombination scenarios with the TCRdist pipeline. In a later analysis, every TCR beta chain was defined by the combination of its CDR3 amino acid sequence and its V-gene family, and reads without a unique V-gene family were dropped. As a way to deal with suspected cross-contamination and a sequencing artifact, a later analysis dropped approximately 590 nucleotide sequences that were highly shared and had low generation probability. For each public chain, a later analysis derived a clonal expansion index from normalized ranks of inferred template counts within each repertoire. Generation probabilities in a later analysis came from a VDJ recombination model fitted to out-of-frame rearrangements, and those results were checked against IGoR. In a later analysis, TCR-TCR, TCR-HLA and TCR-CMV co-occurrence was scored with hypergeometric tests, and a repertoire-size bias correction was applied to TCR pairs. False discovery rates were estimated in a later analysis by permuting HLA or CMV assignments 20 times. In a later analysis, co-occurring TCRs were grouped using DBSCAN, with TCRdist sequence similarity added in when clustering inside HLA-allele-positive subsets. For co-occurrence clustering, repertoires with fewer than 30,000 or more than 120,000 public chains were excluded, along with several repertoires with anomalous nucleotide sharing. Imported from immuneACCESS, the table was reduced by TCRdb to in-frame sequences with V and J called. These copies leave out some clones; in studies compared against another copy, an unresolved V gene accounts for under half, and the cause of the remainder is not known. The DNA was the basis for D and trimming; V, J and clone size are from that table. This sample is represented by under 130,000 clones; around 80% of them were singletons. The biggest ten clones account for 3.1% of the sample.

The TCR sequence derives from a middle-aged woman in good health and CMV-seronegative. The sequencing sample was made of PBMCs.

DNA sequence: TGTGCCAGCAGTTACCGGGGGGGTGAAGCTTTCTTT. This encodes CASSYRGGEAFF. The chain is encoded by TRBV6-5 joined to TRBJ1-1, with TRBD1 perhaps the D gene, on 5 matching bases. From the cysteine up to the phenylalanine, the CDR3 has a length of 12 residues. The sequence is cut down to CDR3 DNA, 36 bases in frame from base 1. CDR1 MNHEY and CDR2 SVGAGI were looked up in the germline V gene. The germline ends are 8 bases apart after V is trimmed by 2 bases and J by 7 bases.